Below are 29 T cell receptor beta chains sequenced from a single sample in a study of cytomegalovirus exposure and HLA in healthy donors. PCR employed 60 Vbeta and 13 Jbeta primers. The repertoire was sequenced with immunoSEQ multiplex PCR; TCRdb's copy has only in-frame clones and lacks some. The sample has 65,000 to 75,000 clones; roughly four fifths are singletons. The sequencing input was PBMCs. The source is a woman aged 60-75 years in good health and CMV-seropositive.

The V call is TRBV7-2, the J call TRBJ2-1, with D possibly being TRBD2 (5 bases). Germline-derived CDR1 and CDR2 are SGHTA and FQGNSA. Deletions cut 0 bases from V and 4 bases from J, with 10 bases between. This CDR3 region has 15 residues. The CDR3 DNA reads as TGTGCCAGCAGCTTAGCTTCCCCGGGGTACAATGAGCAGTTCTTC. Protein product: CASSLASPGYNEQFF. The full variable domain, its missing parts supplied by reference TRBV7-2 and TRBJ2-1, is GAGVSQSPSNKVTEKGKDVELRCDPISGHTALYWYRQSLGQGLEFLIYFQGNSAPDKSGLPSDRFSAERTGGSVSTLTIQRTQQEDSAVYLCASSLASPGYNEQFFGPGTRLTVL.

This clone was counted once. The chain recombines TRBV6-1 with TRBJ1-2; D possibly corresponds to TRBD1 (6 bases). Trimming removed 2 bases at V and 4 bases at J, with 14 bases between. CDR1 is MNHNS, CDR2 SASEGT, per germline. The CDR3 loop spans 15 amino acids. CDR3 protein: CASSEISTGRYGYTF. The CDR3 region has the DNA TGTGCCAGCAGTGAAATAAGTACAGGGCGCTATGGCTACACCTTC.

V and J are TRBV27 and TRBJ1-2; D not certain. The V and J ends lost 8 bases and 2 bases respectively, with 9 bases between them. The V gene's germline CDR1 is MNHEY and CDR2 SMNVEV (reference sequence). This CDR3 is 12 amino acids long. CDR3 in DNA: TGTGCCAGCCGGAGAGCGAACTATGGCTACACCTTC. Its translation is CASRRANYGYTF.

The V and J genes are TRBV5-1 and TRBJ2-5; D is perhaps TRBD2 (7 bases). V gave up 1 base and J gave up 5 bases, with 18 bases separating them. In germline, CDR1 is SGHRS, CDR2 YFSETQ. The CDR3 consists of 16 residues. The CDR3: CASSLSGGPRFETQYF. The CDR3 DNA sequence: TGCGCCAGCAGCTTGTCGGGGGGCCCGAGGTTTGAGACCCAGTACTTC.

V usage is TRBV9 and J usage is TRBJ2-1; a weak D match, TRBD1 (6 bases). The V end lost 4 bases, the J end lost 6 bases, and 14 bases lay between the germline ends. Per the germline V gene, CDR1 is SGDLS and CDR2 is YYNGEE. This CDR3 spans 14 amino acids. In DNA form, the CDR3 reads TGTGCCAGCAGCCCCCGGACAGATAGCAATGAGCAGTTCTTC. Translation gives CASSPRTDSNEQFF.

The V call is TRBV11-2, the J call TRBJ2-7; D is unresolved. The CDR3 consists of 14 residues. The germline V and J ends were trimmed by 1 base and 5 bases, with 12 bases remaining between them. CDR1 is SGHAT and CDR2 is FQNNGV in the germline V gene. The chain's CDR3 is CASSLVGSRNEQYF. CDR3 DNA: TGTGCCAGCAGCTTAGTGGGCAGTAGGAACGAGCAGTACTTC.

This clone was counted at least ten times. The chain has TRBV5-6 and TRBJ1-4, with 7 bases matching TRBD1. The trim removed 4 bases at V and 6 bases at J, leaving 12 bases unmatched. CDR1 SGHDT and CDR2 YYEEEE come from the germline V gene. This CDR3 spans 16 amino acids. The CDR3 loop is CASSPGTDAFYEKLFF. The CDR3 DNA reads as TGTGCCAGCAGCCCGGGGACAGACGCTTTCTATGAAAAACTGTTTTTT.

The chain is built from TRBV4-1 and TRBJ2-1, with 9 bases aligning to TRBD1. J lost 6 bases, V lost 3 bases, and 6 bases had no gene match. The CDR3 covers 15 residues. In germline, CDR1 is MGHRA, CDR2 YSYEKL. This CDR3 is CASSHIGTGFNEQFF. CDR3 nucleotides: TGCGCCAGCAGCCATATCGGGACAGGGTTCAATGAGCAGTTCTTC.

The rearrangement joins TRBV5-4 to TRBJ2-3, with 9 bases that match TRBD1. Germline trimming cut 0 bases from V and 0 bases from J; bases unmatched to any gene: 11. The CDR3 spans 19 residues. Germline V lookup: CDR1 SGHNT, CDR2 YYREEE (reference sequence). The CDR3 loop reads CASSLGAPGQGFSTDTQYF. The CDR3 region has the DNA TGTGCCAGCAGCTTGGGGGCGCCGGGACAGGGTTTCAGCACAGATACGCAGTATTTT. The variable domain in full, completed from reference TRBV5-4 and TRBJ2-3, reads ETGVTQSPTHLIKTRGQQVTLRCSSQSGHNTVSWYQQALGQGPQFIFQYYREEENGRGNFPPRFSGLQFPNYSSELNVNALELDDSALYLCASSLGAPGQGFSTDTQYFGPGTRLTVL.

The rearrangement links TRBV27 to TRBJ1-1; possible D gene TRBD1, 5 bases. Germline CDR1 reads MNHEY; CDR2 reads SMNVEV (reference sequence). Trimming left V 3 bases short and J 4 bases short, with 9 bases between. The length of the CDR3 is 13 residues. The CDR3 protein is CASSFLGGTEAFF. CDR3 DNA sequence: TGTGCCAGCAGTTTTCTCGGGGGCACTGAAGCTTTCTTT.

This clone was detected only a few times. This chain joins TRBV2 and TRBJ2-3; 9 positions match TRBD2. Per germline, CDR1 SNHLY and CDR2 FYNNEI. V was clipped by 5 bases and J by 6 bases; unmatched bases: 6. This CDR3 region has 14 residues. CDR3 nucleotide sequence: TGTGCCAGCAGTTTCCTAGCGGGGAGGGATACGCAGTATTTT. Protein product: CASSFLAGRDTQYF.

This chain connects TRBV5-4 to TRBJ1-2, with D possibly being TRBD1 (5 bases). Trimming took 3 bases from V and 6 from J, leaving 15 bases between them. The CDR3 is made up of 14 amino acids. Germline values: CDR1 SGHNT, CDR2 YYREEE (reference sequence). CDR3 sequence reads: CASSSARGRDGYTF. In DNA, the CDR3 is TGTGCCAGCAGCTCCGCTCGGGGGAGAGATGGCTACACCTTC.

This clone is medium-sized (0.01 to 0.1%) within its sample. V gene TRBV25-1 combines with J gene TRBJ2-7; 7 nucleotides align to TRBD1. CDR3 length: 11 amino acids. CDR1 and CDR2 (germline): MGHDK, SYGVNS. V lost 10 bases to trimming and J lost 6 bases; unmatched junction nucleotides: 6. This chain's CDR3 is CATGTASEQYF. CDR3 nucleotides: TGTGCCACCGGGACAGCCTCCGAGCAGTACTTC.

The chain uses TRBV12-5 and TRBJ2-3, with 8 bases lining up with TRBD2. Germline-derived CDR1 and CDR2 are LGHNT and FRNRAP. V shed 3 bases, J shed 1 base, and the junction held 0 bases outside the gene matches. This CDR3 has 14 amino acids. CDR3 coding DNA: TGTGCTAGTGGTTTAGCGGGGGGCACAGATACGCAGTATTTT. Translated, it gives CASGLAGGTDTQYF. Looking up the rest from reference TRBV12-5 and TRBJ2-3 gives the full variable domain: DARVTQTPRHKVTEMGQEVTMRCQPILGHNTVFWYRQTMMQGLELLAYFRNRAPLDDSGMPKDRFSAEMPDATLATLKIQPSEPRDSAVYFCASGLAGGTDTQYFGPGTRLTVL.

The table lists this clone with a few counts. The chain uses TRBV7-9 and TRBJ1-3; D is uncertain. The CDR3 loop spans 12 amino acids. In germline, CDR1 is SEHNR, CDR2 FQNEAQ (reference sequence). Trimming pared 1 base from V and 11 bases from J, leaving 9 bases between. CDR3 region: CASSLEAGPIYF. The CDR3, as DNA: TGTGCCAGCAGCTTAGAGGCAGGTCCCATATATTTT.

The chain has TRBV6-6 and TRBJ1-1; D not resolved. CDR3 length: 11 residues. Trimming removed 11 bases from V and 7 bases from J, with 14 bases in between. Germline-derived CDR1 and CDR2 are MNHNY and SVGAGI (reference sequence). The CDR3 DNA sequence: TGTGCCTCGAGGGAGAACGGTGAAGCTTTCTTT. Translating gives CASRENGEAFF.

The chain carries TRBV4-1 and TRBJ1-4, with 7 bases fitting TRBD1. Germline V gene sequence: CDR1 MGHRA, CDR2 YSYEKL. After removal of 4 bases from V and 7 bases from J, the junction contained 12 bases not matched to a gene. The CDR3 spans 16 residues. The CDR3: CASSLLTGAPSEKLFF. CDR3 nucleotides: TGCGCCAGCAGCCTTCTAACAGGGGCGCCTAGTGAAAAACTGTTTTTT.

The V and J genes are TRBV2 and TRBJ1-1; no reliable D call. This CDR3 has 15 amino acids. Germline loops: CDR1 SNHLY, CDR2 FYNNEI. Trimming shortened V by 7 bases and J by 3 bases, and 18 bases separated the two germline ends. This CDR3 is CASTSRRGSDTEAFF. The CDR3 region has the DNA TGTGCCAGCACCTCCCGGCGGGGATCGGACACTGAAGCTTTCTTT.

This clone has more than one count but fewer than ten. The V call is TRBV12-2, the J call TRBJ1-1; the D call in the table, TRBD1, was not verified against the DNA. TRBV12-2 corresponds to a pseudogene. The CDR3 runs 19 residues. This CDR3 is CASRFDPHYRGQANTEAFF. The CDR3 nucleotides are TGTGCAAGTCGCTTTGATCCCCATTATCGGGGACAGGCGAACACTGAAGCTTTCTTT.

V and J are TRBV9 and TRBJ2-1; 7 bases line up with TRBD2. The CDR3 length is 15 residues. Germline-derived CDR1 and CDR2 are SGDLS and YYNGEE. V was pared by 3 bases and J by 3 bases, with 6 bases of the junction left unmatched. CDR3 residues: CASSASGDYYNEQFF. CDR3 sequence (DNA): TGTGCCAGCAGCGCCAGCGGGGACTACTACAATGAGCAGTTCTTC.

The genes are TRBV5-4 and TRBJ2-2, with 15 bases identical to TRBD2. Germline lookup yields CDR1 SGHNT and CDR2 YYREEE (reference sequence). This CDR3 spans 20 amino acids. V gave up 4 bases and J gave up 5 bases; unmatched junction bases: 15. The CDR3 here is CASSGTGTSGGRTITGELFF. CDR3 nucleotide sequence: TGTGCCAGCAGCGGAACCGGGACTAGCGGGGGGCGAACCATTACCGGGGAGCTGTTTTTT.

This clone was detected once. The rearrangement uses TRBV18 and TRBJ2-7; TRBD1 matches at 8 bases. The V gene's germline CDR1 is KGHSH and CDR2 LQKENI. V trimming: 5 bases; J trimming: 0 bases; junction bases outside the gene matches: 6. The CDR3 is made up of 15 amino acids. The CDR3 reads CASSTGQASSYEQYF. The CDR3 DNA reads as TGTGCCAGCTCAACGGGACAGGCGAGCTCCTACGAGCAGTACTTC.

The genes are TRBV7-6 and TRBJ2-6; weak D call: TRBD2 (7 bases). CDR1 and CDR2 from the germline V gene are SGHVS and FNYEAQ. This CDR3 contains 16 residues. V dropped 5 bases and J dropped 2 bases, with 13 bases sitting between them. The CDR3 region has the DNA TGTGCCAGCAGCCTTAGGGGGGGAGCTGGGGCCAACGTCCTGACTTTC. Its translation is CASSLRGGAGANVLTF.

This clone was seen a few times. CDR3 region: CASSLDRNTEAFF. CDR3 bases: TGTGCCAGCAGCTTAGACAGGAACACTGAAGCTTTCTTT. V gene TRBV11-1 combines with J gene TRBJ1-1; D gene unclear. From germline, CDR1 is SGHAT and CDR2 FQDESV (reference sequence). The CDR3 extends over 13 amino acids. V lost 1 base and J 1 base, leaving 4 bases between the germline ends.

This clone is a singleton in its sample. The chain carries TRBV7-2 and TRBJ1-3; D gene unclear. The CDR3 has 14 amino acids. The ends were cut back, 4 bases at V and 0 bases at J, with 7 bases in the middle. The germline CDR1 and CDR2 sequences are SGHTA and FQGNSA. CDR3 nucleotides: TGTGCCAGCAGCTCACAGATCTCTGGAAACACCATATATTTT. This encodes CASSSQISGNTIYF.

This clone was detected a few times. The chain has TRBV6-1 and TRBJ2-2; a possible D gene is TRBD1 (6 bases). Germline CDR1 and CDR2: MNHNS and SASEGT. V was pared by 1 base and J by 9 bases, with 12 bases between. The CDR3 length is 14 residues. In DNA form, the CDR3 reads TGTGCCAGCAGTGAAGACAGGGCCAGTAGGGAGCTGTTTTTT. Its translation: CASSEDRASRELFF.

The sample holds a few counts of this clone. This chain uses TRBV7-9 with TRBJ1-4; D uncertain. Trimming removed 8 bases at V and 2 bases at J, with 3 bases between. Germline loops: CDR1 SEHNR, CDR2 FQNEAQ (reference sequence). This CDR3 has 11 residues. CDR3 bases: TGTGCCAGCTCGACTAATGAAAAACTGTTTTTT. Protein product: CASSTNEKLFF.

The chain carries TRBV11-3 and TRBJ2-7; tentatively, D is TRBD2 (5 bases). In germline, CDR1 is SGHNT, CDR2 YENEEA. V dropped 0 bases and J dropped 7 bases, with 19 bases sitting between them. The CDR3 has 16 amino acids. CDR3 loop: CASSLEVRSPSGEQYF. In DNA form, the CDR3 reads TGTGCCAGCAGCTTAGAAGTAAGGAGCCCCTCGGGGGAGCAGTACTTC.

The rearrangement joins TRBV27 to TRBJ2-7; weak D call: TRBD2 (6 bases). This CDR3 spans 14 amino acids. Germline CDR1 and CDR2: MNHEY and SMNVEV (reference sequence). Trimming removed 0 bases from V and 1 base from J, with 7 bases in between. This CDR3 is CASSLSRGSYEQYF. Written as DNA, the CDR3 is TGTGCCAGCAGTTTATCGCGGGGATCCTACGAGCAGTACTTC.